This entry lists 6 T cell receptor beta chains sequenced from one sample in a study of blood T cell repertoires in COVID-19. The protocol was immunoSEQ multiplex PCR, while the TCRdb copy is restricted to in-frame clones and leaves out a portion. The sample lists about 190,000 clones, about nine tenths occurring once. Input material: peripheral blood. These receptors all stem from a man aged 30-40 years with acute or convalescent COVID-19.

The chain carries TRBV29-1 and TRBJ1-1; the D is unclear. Germline values: CDR1 SQVTM, CDR2 ANQGSEA. This CDR3 contains 13 residues. V was cut by 8 bases and J by 0 bases, with 13 bases left in between. The CDR3 here is CSSVNSMNTEAFF. CDR3 nucleotides: TGCAGCTCTGTTAACAGCATGAACACTGAAGCTTTCTTT. Complete variable domain (other parts from reference TRBV29-1 and TRBJ1-1): SAVISQKPSRDICQRGTSLTIQCQVDSQVTMMFWYRQQPGQSLTLIATANQGSEATYESGFVIDKFPISRPNLTFSTLTVSNMSPEDSSIYLCSSVNSMNTEAFFGQGTRLTVV.

The chain is built from TRBV20-1 and TRBJ1-1, with D possibly matching TRBD1 (5 bases). Trimming took 3 bases from V and 4 from J, leaving 15 bases between them. CDR1 is DFQATT and CDR2 is SNEGSKA in the germline V gene (reference sequence). This CDR3 comprises 14 residues. The DNA of the CDR3 is TGCAGTGCTAGTGCCACAGGCTATTCCACTGAAGCTTTCTTT. This sequence encodes CSASATGYSTEAFF.

Points on this clone: Other nucleotide sequences in the sample specify the same CDR3. The chain is built from TRBV6-5 and TRBJ2-7; tentatively, D is TRBD1 (5 bases). V lost 6 bases, J lost 0 bases, and 9 bases lay in between. This CDR3 spans 13 amino acids. Germline CDR1 reads MNHEY; CDR2 reads SVGAGI. The CDR3 bases are TGTGCCAGCAGCCGAACAGGCTCCTACGAGCAGTACTTC. It specifies CASSRTGSYEQYF.

The chain couples TRBV6-5 to TRBJ2-3; perhaps TRBD2 as D (6 bases). CDR1 MNHEY and CDR2 SVGAGI come from the germline V gene. The CDR3 extends over 14 amino acids. The V gene lost 4 bases and the J gene lost 7 bases, with 15 bases spanning the gap. CDR3 residues: CASSSRGGPNTQYF. In DNA form, the CDR3 reads TGTGCCAGCAGTTCTCGGGGAGGACCTAATACGCAGTATTTT.

This chain uses TRBV5-1 with TRBJ2-7; TRBD2 might be the D (7 bases). Per germline, CDR1 SGHRS and CDR2 YFSETQ. This CDR3 contains 12 residues. Trimming cost V 2 bases and J 10 bases, with 13 bases left between them. The CDR3 here is CASSLGGDVQYF. For the CDR3, the DNA is TGCGCCAGCAGCTTAGGGGGGGACGTACAGTACTTC.

The CDR3 reads CASSDGSTYGYTF. The CDR3, as DNA: TGTGCCAGCAGTGACGGGTCAACCTATGGCTACACCTTC. The chain couples TRBV2 to TRBJ1-2; unclear D gene. Germline V lookup: CDR1 SNHLY, CDR2 FYNNEI. The V gene lost 3 bases and the J gene lost 4 bases, with 9 bases spanning the gap. This CDR3 is 13 amino acids long.